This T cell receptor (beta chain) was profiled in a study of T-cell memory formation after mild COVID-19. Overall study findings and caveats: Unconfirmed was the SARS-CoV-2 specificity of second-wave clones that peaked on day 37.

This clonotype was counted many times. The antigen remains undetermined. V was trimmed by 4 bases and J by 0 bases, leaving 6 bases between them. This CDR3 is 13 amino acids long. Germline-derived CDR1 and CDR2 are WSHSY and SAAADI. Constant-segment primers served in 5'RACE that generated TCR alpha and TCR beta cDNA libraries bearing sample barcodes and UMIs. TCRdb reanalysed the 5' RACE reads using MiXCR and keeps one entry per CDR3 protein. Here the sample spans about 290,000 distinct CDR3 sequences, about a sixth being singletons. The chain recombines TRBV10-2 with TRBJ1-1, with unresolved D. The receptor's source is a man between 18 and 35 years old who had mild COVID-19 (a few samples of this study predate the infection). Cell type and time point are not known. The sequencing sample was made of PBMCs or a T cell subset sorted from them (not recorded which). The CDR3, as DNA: TGCGCCAGCAGTGGGGGAGTGAACACTGAAGCTTTCTTT. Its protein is CASSGGVNTEAFF.